These 14 T cell receptor beta chains were sequenced from one sample in a study of OX40 agonist ivuxolimab in advanced cancers. The repertoire was sequenced with immunoSEQ multiplex PCR; TCRdb's copy has only in-frame clones and lacks some. The sample consists of 76,000 or so clones, approximately 85% of them appearing once. Material: CD4+ or CD8+ T cells sorted from blood, obtained in a trial of the OX40 agonist ivuxolimab. The receptors originated from an adult with an advanced solid tumor such as melanoma, head and neck, liver or kidney cancer.

The chain couples TRBV5-1 to TRBJ2-7, with D tentatively TRBD1 (5 bases). Trimming took off 4 bases at V and 6 bases at J, with 8 bases between the two ends. The CDR3 loop spans 11 amino acids. Germline V CDR1 and CDR2: SGHRS, YFSETQ. CDR3 sequence: CASSPDTEQYF. The DNA of the CDR3 is TGCGCCAGCAGCCCGGACACCGAGCAGTACTTC.

This clone appeared once. The chain is built from TRBV7-2 and TRBJ2-1; D is perhaps TRBD1 (6 bases). There are 19 residues in the CDR3. Germline V gene data show CDR1 as SGHTA and CDR2 as FQGNSA. Deletions cut 2 bases from V and 0 bases from J, with 20 bases between. CDR3 in amino acids: CASSLPLTGHPSSYNEQFF. The CDR3 DNA is TGTGCCAGCAGCTTACCCCTCACGGGACACCCGAGCTCCTACAATGAGCAGTTCTTC.

This clone was counted once. The rearrangement uses TRBV23-1 and TRBJ2-7, with 7 bases that match TRBD1. TRBV23-1 is flagged as an ORF with uncertain function. The CDR3 runs to 14 residues. The V segment lost 4 bases and the J segment 1 base; nucleotides outside the gene matches: 4. CDR3 sequence (DNA): TGCGCCAGCAGTCCGAGGACAGGATCCTACGAGCAGTACTTC. This translates into CASSPRTGSYEQYF.

The chain couples TRBV7-9 to TRBJ1-5, with D tentatively TRBD1 (5 bases). V was trimmed by 0 bases and J by 8 bases, leaving 5 bases between them. This CDR3 has 12 residues. CDR1 is SEHNR, CDR2 FQNEAQ, per germline (reference sequence). The CDR3 protein is CASSLAGEPQHF. DNA for the CDR3: TGTGCCAGCAGCTTAGCGGGGGAGCCCCAGCATTTT.

The chain recombines TRBV6-1 with TRBJ1-2; TRBD1 aligns across 8 bases. Germline values: CDR1 MNHNS, CDR2 SASEGT. V dropped 8 bases and J dropped 1; count of bases not matched to a gene: 3. The CDR3 runs 13 residues. The CDR3 coding sequence is TGTGCCAGCCGTGGGACAGGTAACTATGGCTACACCTTC. Translated: CASRGTGNYGYTF.

The V gene is TRBV9, the J gene TRBJ2-3; D is possibly TRBD1 or TRBD2 (5 bases each). The CDR3 is 17 residues long. Germline V gene lookup returns CDR1 SGDLS and CDR2 YYNGEE. V lost 0 bases and J lost 8, with 22 bases in between. CDR3 nucleotides: TGTGCCAGCAGCGTAGTAGTGGGGCTAGCATCCCCCACTACGCAGTATTTT. It specifies CASSVVVGLASPTTQYF. Full variable domain (rest looked up from reference TRBV9 and TRBJ2-3): DSGVTQTPKHLITATGQRVTLRCSPRSGDLSVYWYQQSLDQGLQFLIQYYNGEERAKGNILERFSAQQFPDLHSELNLSSLELGDSALYFCASSVVVGLASPTTQYFGPGTRLTVL.

This sequence joins TRBV19 and TRBJ2-3, with D maybe TRBD2 (5 bases). The CDR3 has 12 amino acids. V was trimmed by 4 bases and J by 8 bases, leaving 10 bases between them. CDR1 and CDR2 (germline): LNHDA, SQIVND (reference sequence). The CDR3 protein is CASSTLGGTQYF. The CDR3 nucleotides are TGTGCCAGTAGTACCCTAGGAGGTACGCAGTATTTT.

The chain uses TRBV19 and TRBJ1-3, with a weak D call TRBD1 (5 bases). Germline V gives CDR1 LNHDA, CDR2 SQIVND (reference sequence). CDR3 size: 14 residues. V was trimmed by 6 bases and J by 1 base, leaving 10 bases between them. Here the CDR3 DNA reads TGTGCCAGTAGCCTAGCAGGGTCTGGAAACACCATATATTTT. Translating it yields CASSLAGSGNTIYF.

The chain has TRBV4-2 and TRBJ1-1; tentative D call: TRBD1 (5 bases). The CDR3 is made up of 15 amino acids. CDR1 LGHNA and CDR2 YNFKEQ come from the germline V gene. Trimming removed 0 bases at V and 2 bases at J, with 10 bases between. CDR3 region: CASSQDPGGNTEAFF. The CDR3 DNA reads TGTGCCAGCAGCCAAGATCCCGGGGGTAACACTGAAGCTTTCTTT.

This chain uses TRBV2 with TRBJ2-5; possibly TRBD1 for D (5 bases). The CDR3 is made up of 15 amino acids. V was clipped by 1 base and J by 7 bases, with 16 bases between them. CDR1 SNHLY and CDR2 FYNNEI come from the germline V gene. CDR3 in amino acids: CASSEVGIGVGTQYF. DNA for the CDR3: TGTGCCAGCAGTGAAGTGGGGATAGGGGTGGGGACCCAGTACTTC. Full variable domain (remainder filled in from reference TRBV2 and TRBJ2-5): EPEVTQTPSHQVTQMGQEVILRCVPISNHLYFYWYRQILGQKVEFLVSFYNNEISEKSEIFDDQFSVERPDGSNFTLKIRSTKLEDSAMYFCASSEVGIGVGTQYFGPGTRLLVL.

The V gene is TRBV5-1, the J gene TRBJ2-5, with TRBD1 as a possible D gene (5 bases). The CDR3 covers 14 residues. The V gene lost 0 bases and the J gene lost 4 bases, with 10 bases spanning the gap. CDR1 is SGHRS and CDR2 is YFSETQ in the germline V gene. CDR3 coding DNA: TGCGCCAGCAGCTTGGTACAGGTGGGAGAGACCCAGTACTTC. Translated: CASSLVQVGETQYF.

The chain is built from TRBV5-1 and TRBJ2-7; maybe TRBD1 (5 bases). Germline lookup yields CDR1 SGHRS and CDR2 YFSETQ. Trimming cost V 4 bases and J 7 bases, with 15 bases left between them. CDR3 size: 13 residues. The CDR3 coding sequence is TGCGCCAGCAGCATTGACACGGCAGGGGAGCAGTACTTC. It translates to CASSIDTAGEQYF.

This sequence joins TRBV9 and TRBJ1-3, with no clear D. The germline V gene has CDR1 SGDLS and CDR2 YYNGEE. V shed 0 bases and J shed 0 bases, with 10 bases lying between them. The CDR3 length is 16 residues. Written as DNA, the CDR3 is TGTGCCAGCAGCGTAGCCGCAGGCTACTCTGGAAACACCATATATTTT. This translates into CASSVAAGYSGNTIYF. Together with reference TRBV9 and TRBJ1-3, the CDR3 gives the full variable domain: DSGVTQTPKHLITATGQRVTLRCSPRSGDLSVYWYQQSLDQGLQFLIQYYNGEERAKGNILERFSAQQFPDLHSELNLSSLELGDSALYFCASSVAAGYSGNTIYFGEGSWLTVV.

V gene TRBV7-8 combines with J gene TRBJ2-2; the D gene could be TRBD1 or TRBD2 (6 bases each). CDR1 and CDR2 (germline): SGHVS, FQNEAQ. The CDR3 contains 15 residues. With 2 bases removed from V and 4 bases from J, the gap between germline ends came to 11 bases. CDR3 protein: CASSLRGLGTGELFF. In nucleotides, the CDR3 is TGTGCCAGCAGCTTACGGGGGCTTGGCACCGGGGAGCTGTTTTTT.